The 3 T cell receptor beta chains below come from one sample, sequenced in a study of CD8+ T cells in alopecia areata. Treatment indicated: oral pan-JAK inhibitor, 5-10 mg twice daily. RNA was extracted and reverse transcribed into cDNA as the sequencing template. Profiled with immunoSEQ multiplex PCR; TCRdb holds only in-frame clones, not every one. The sample contains some 200,000 clones, roughly three fifths of which appear only once. The sample was CD8+ T cells sorted from blood, taken at week 24, from a patient treated with tofacitinib. The receptors stem from a human donor with alopecia areata.

The chain has TRBV7-9 and TRBJ1-1, with D hard to call. V was pared by 6 bases and J by 4 bases, with 6 bases between. Looked up from germline, CDR1 is SEHNR and CDR2 is FQNEAQ (reference sequence). The CDR3 is made up of 11 amino acids. The CDR3 reads CASRTVTEAFF. In nucleotides, the CDR3 is TGTGCCAGCAGGACGGTCACTGAAGCTTTCTTT.

This rearrangement joins TRBV13 to TRBJ1-4; D is ambiguous. The V gene's germline CDR1 is PRHDT and CDR2 FYEKMQ (reference sequence). This CDR3 spans 14 amino acids. V dropped 3 bases and J dropped 5 bases, with 10 bases sitting between them. CDR3 in amino acids: CASSLRADNEKLFF. CDR3 DNA: TGTGCCAGCAGCTTGCGGGCAGACAATGAAAAACTGTTTTTT.

CDR3 loop: CASSPSGELFF. The CDR3 region has the DNA TGTGCCAGCAGCCCGTCCGGGGAGCTGTTTTTT. The chain links TRBV7-9 to TRBJ2-2; D gene unclear. The CDR3 covers 11 residues. CDR1 SEHNR and CDR2 FQNEAQ come from the germline V gene (reference sequence). Trimming pared 5 bases from V and 6 bases from J, leaving 4 bases between.